Listed below are T cell receptor beta chains from one sample, sequenced in a study of T cell repertoires in cytomegalovirus infection. TCRdb reanalysed the reads using MiXCR and keeps one entry per CDR3 protein. The sample yields nearly 450,000 distinct CDR3 sequences, approximately 30% seen once. Sequencing was carried out using PBMCs. These TCRs come from a human donor in good health (CMV status not recorded). Some clones in this sample may be carry-over from other donors' samples. Each CDR3 is given with its conserved first and last residue. The order of the fields is CDR3 protein, CDR3 DNA, CDR3 length, D gene, V gene, J gene, clone size. D genes are given only for firm matches. Some rows have no size entry. The others give once, few or many, or a class for an expanded clone.

CASSSPVWGGAPGPPQVTQYF	TGTGCCAGCAGTTCCCCCGTTTGGGGGGGGGCCCCGGGGCCCCCTCAAGTGACCCAGTACTTC	21	-	TRBV28	TRBJ2-5	few
CASSQDSQASGNTIYF	TGCGCCAGCAGCCAAGATAGTCAGGCCTCTGGAAACACCATATATTTT	16	-	TRBV4-3	TRBJ1-3	-
CASSLVTGAYEQYF	TGTGCCAGCAGCTTAGTAACAGGGGCCTACGAGCAGTACTTC	14	TRBD1	TRBV7-6	TRBJ2-7	-
CSASPGTSGRTDTQYF	TGCAGTGCTAGTCCAGGGACTAGCGGACGCACAGATACGCAGTATTTT	16	TRBD2	TRBV20-1	TRBJ2-3	few
CASSQASGTDTNYGYTF	TGCGCCAGCAGCCAAGCTTCCGGGACCGATACTAACTATGGCTACACCTTC	17	-	TRBV4-3	TRBJ1-2	few
CASSQDRPNTEAFF	TGTGCCAGCAGCCAGGACAGGCCGAACACTGAAGCTTTCTTT	14	TRBD1	TRBV5-6	TRBJ1-1	few
CSGRQDPGELFF	TGCAGTGGCCGACAGGACCCCGGGGAGCTGTTTTTT	12	-	TRBV20-1	TRBJ2-2	few
CSVELVRGRVDTQYF	TGCAGCGTTGAGTTGGTCAGGGGGCGCGTAGATACGCAGTATTTT	15	TRBD1	TRBV29-1	TRBJ2-3	-
CASSEAAGGRNEQFF	TGTGCCAGCAGTGAAGCGGCGGGGGGTCGGAATGAGCAGTTCTTC	15	TRBD2	TRBV6-1	TRBJ2-1	-
CASSTAGEVNEKLFF	TGCGCCAGCAGCACCGCAGGGGAAGTTAATGAAAAACTGTTTTTT	15	-	TRBV4-1	TRBJ1-4	-
CASRGTLNEKLFF	TGTGCCAGTAGGGGCACCTTAAATGAAAAACTGTTTTTT	13	-	TRBV18	TRBJ1-4	-
CASSHRGSTEAFF	TGCGCCAGCAGCCACCGGGGGAGCACTGAAGCTTTCTTT	13	-	TRBV4-3	TRBJ1-1	-
CASSSSDSFSYNEQFF	TGTGCCAGCAGCTCCTCGGACAGCTTCTCCTACAATGAGCAGTTCTTC	16	-	TRBV5-6	TRBJ2-1	few
CASSLAGELLRETQYF	TGTGCCAGCAGTCTAGCGGGGGAGCTCCTCAGGGAGACCCAGTACTTC	16	TRBD2	TRBV27	TRBJ2-5	-
CATSREETGWGRLAPDEQYF	TGTGCCACCAGCAGAGAGGAGACAGGGTGGGGGCGACTAGCACCCGACGAGCAGTACTTC	20	-	TRBV15	TRBJ2-7	few
CASSPKGRGTNEKLFF	TGTGCCAGCAGTCCTAAGGGCAGGGGAACTAATGAAAAACTGTTTTTT	16	-	TRBV7-4	TRBJ1-4	-
CASSSPTGTSPDF	TGTGCCAGCAGTTCGCCGACCGGGACTAGTCCCGACTTC	13	TRBD2	TRBV12-3/TRBV12-4	TRBJ2-1	once
CASSPAGGFGQPQHF	TGTGCCAGCAGTCCCGCCGGGGGTTTTGGTCAGCCCCAGCATTTT	15	-	TRBV28	TRBJ1-5	many
CASSYGPPSANTEAFF	TGTGCCAGCAGTTATGGACCTCCCTCGGCGAACACTGAAGCTTTCTTT	16	-	TRBV7-8	TRBJ1-1	many
CASTDWDTTEAFF	TGTGCCAGCACCGACTGGGACACCACTGAAGCTTTCTTT	13	-	TRBV19	TRBJ1-1	few
CASIDRYSGNTIYF	TGTGCCAGTATCGACCGATACTCTGGAAACACCATATATTTT	14	-	TRBV19	TRBJ1-3	-
CASSNDRRYQETQYF	TGTGCCAGCAGCAACGACAGGCGGTACCAAGAGACCCAGTACTTC	15	-	TRBV5-6	TRBJ2-5	-
CASSLAGGPSYNEQFF	TGTGCCAGCAGTTTGGCAGGCGGGCCTTCCTACAATGAGCAGTTCTTC	16	-	TRBV28	TRBJ2-1	few
CASSPLGSGRQETQYF	TGCGCCAGCAGCCCGTTAGGGTCAGGGAGACAAGAGACCCAGTACTTC	16	-	TRBV5-1	TRBJ2-5	-
CASRDPGGLAGSEQYF	TGTGCCAGCAGAGACCCCGGTGGGCTAGCGGGGAGCGAGCAGTACTTC	16	TRBD2	TRBV6-2/TRBV6-3	TRBJ2-7	once
CSVGAGVLTRNTEAFF	TGCAGCGTTGGGGCCGGGGTCCTAACCAGGAACACTGAAGCTTTCTTT	16	-	TRBV29-1	TRBJ1-1	few
CASSFAGGGDTDTQYF	TGTGCCAGCAGCTTCGCCGGCGGGGGGGACACAGATACGCAGTATTTT	16	TRBD2	TRBV6-1	TRBJ2-3	many
CASTRMVGGINYGYTF	TGTGCCAGCACCCGGATGGTGGGCGGGATTAACTATGGCTACACCTTC	16	-	TRBV7-2	TRBJ1-2	many
CASSYLGQYNEQFF	TGTGCCAGCAGTTACTTGGGACAGTACAATGAGCAGTTCTTC	14	TRBD1	TRBV6-6	TRBJ2-1	-
CASSFNAEQYF	TGTGCCAGCAGCTTTAATGCCGAGCAGTACTTC	11	-	TRBV7-9	TRBJ2-7	-
CASSQTTAMNTEAFF	TGCGCCAGCAGCCAAACGACAGCTATGAACACTGAAGCTTTCTTT	15	-	TRBV4-1	TRBJ1-1	many
CASSLGARAWTEAFF	TGTGCCAGCAGTTTAGGGGCCAGGGCCTGGACTGAAGCTTTCTTT	15	-	TRBV12-3/TRBV12-4	TRBJ1-1	-
CASSQGSGAPYEQYF	TGCGCCAGCAGCCAAGGTAGCGGGGCCCCCTACGAGCAGTACTTC	15	TRBD2	TRBV4-1	TRBJ2-7	-
CASSFSTGTTNTIYF	TGTGCCAGCAGCTTTTCGACGGGGACTACGAACACCATATATTTT	15	-	TRBV7-9	TRBJ1-3	few
CATSRDGGVNTGELFF	TGTGCCACCAGCAGAGATGGAGGGGTGAACACCGGGGAGCTGTTTTTT	16	-	TRBV15	TRBJ2-2	-
CASSLAPGYGYTF	TGTGCCAGCAGCTTAGCGCCGGGCTATGGCTACACCTTC	13	-	TRBV7-6	TRBJ1-2	few
CASSPLGAQPHHF	TGTGCCAGCAGTCCCTTAGGGGCCCAGCCCCATCATTTT	13	-	TRBV6-6	TRBJ1-5	-
CASSAVTGVDAPLHF	TGTGCCAGCAGCGCCGTGACAGGGGTGGATGCACCCCTACACTTT	15	TRBD1	TRBV11-2	TRBJ1-6	-
CAISRQGVSKDTQYF	TGTGCCATCAGCAGACAGGGAGTGAGTAAAGATACGCAGTATTTT	15	TRBD1	TRBV10-3	TRBJ2-3	few